The source of this T cell receptor (beta chain) is a study of blood T cell repertoires in COVID-19. Study information: The origin of the acute and convalescent COVID-19 samples was the United States, Italy and Spain.

The germline V gene encodes CDR1 LGHDT and CDR2 YNNKEL (reference sequence). V was clipped by 1 base and J by 5 bases, with 17 bases between them. The CDR3 loop spans 16 amino acids. The protocol was immunoSEQ multiplex PCR, while the TCRdb copy is restricted to in-frame clones and leaves out a portion. The data contain over 110,000 clones, 81% of them singletons. This clone was seen a single time. The same CDR3 can be traced to other DNA sequences in this sample. V usage is TRBV3-1 (or the pseudogene TRBV3-2) and J usage is TRBJ1-1, with D perhaps matching TRBD1 (5 bases). Specimen: peripheral blood. This receptor was identified in a human donor in a cohort sampled during active COVID-19. The CDR3 protein is CASSQGRDSLGTEAFF. CDR3 nucleotides: TGTGCCAGCAGCCAAGGGAGGGACTCACTCGGGACTGAAGCTTTCTTT.